This T cell receptor (beta chain) stems from a study of neurological immune-mediated disorders. The authors produced cDNA by 5'RACE using 10-nucleotide random UMIs. TCRdb ran MiXCR on the 5' RACE reads and lists one entry per CDR3 protein. The repertoire has 80,000 to 100,000 distinct CDR3 sequences, approximately 4% of them found once; the top ten carry approximately 2.9%. Looked up from germline, CDR1 is SGHRS and CDR2 is YFSETQ. There are 13 residues in the CDR3. Trimming removed 0 bases from V and 6 bases from J, with 10 bases in between. This clonotype was picked up many times. The chain is built from TRBV5-1 and TRBJ2-7, with D possibly being TRBD1 or TRBD2 (6 bases each). Sequenced material: PBMCs. The TCR comes from a woman aged 45-59 years with multiple sclerosis. Written as DNA, the CDR3 is TGCGCCAGCAGCTTGGCCGGGGGCTCCGAGCAGTACTTC. Its protein is CASSLAGGSEQYF.